A single sample is the source of the 15 T cell receptor beta chains below, sequenced in a study of immune characterization of retroperitoneal liposarcoma. TCRdb used MiXCR to reprocess the PCR reads, holding one entry per CDR3 protein. The sample has 6,600 or so distinct CDR3 sequences, about 29% seen once. The sample taken for sequencing was tumor tissue. The receptor source for this set is a female donor with retroperitoneal liposarcoma.

This clonotype was seen repeatedly, ten times or more. V usage is TRBV24-1 and J usage is TRBJ1-2; D gene uncertain. CDR1 KGHDR and CDR2 SFDVKD come from the germline V gene. This CDR3 contains 16 residues. Trimming shortened V by 3 bases and J by 1 base, and 14 bases separated the two germline ends. Here the CDR3 DNA reads TGTGCCACCAGTGATCCCAAAGAGGGCGTTAACTATGGCTACACCTTC. This translates into CATSDPKEGVNYGYTF.

A few counts support this clonotype. CDR3 DNA sequence: TGTGCCAGCACCCTACAGGGGGACACTGAAGCTTTCTTT. This gives the protein CASTLQGDTEAFF. The chain couples TRBV6-1 to TRBJ1-1; 8 nucleotides line up with TRBD1. Looked up from germline, CDR1 is MNHNS and CDR2 is SASEGT. The CDR3 length is 13 residues. The V segment lost 7 bases and the J segment 3 bases; nucleotides outside the gene matches: 4.

The table lists this clonotype with many counts. The V call is TRBV6-1, the J call TRBJ2-2, with no clear D. Germline CDR1 MNHNS, CDR2 SASEGT. The CDR3 length is 12 residues. V was trimmed by 5 bases and J by 7 bases, leaving 8 bases between them. Here the CDR3 reads CASSRGRGELFF. DNA for the CDR3: TGTGCCAGCAGTCGCGGTCGCGGGGAGCTGTTTTTT.

This clonotype is labeled as medium-sized. The J gene is TRBJ2-3, the V gene TRBV5-4; possible D gene TRBD1, 6 bases. The CDR3 is 12 amino acids. Per germline, CDR1 SGHNT and CDR2 YYREEE (reference sequence). The V end lost 5 bases, the J end lost 2 bases, and 6 bases lay between the germline ends. The CDR3 DNA is TGTGCCAGCAGGGGGGCCACAGATACGCAGTATTTT. Protein: CASRGATDTQYF.

This clonotype was seen repeatedly, ten times or more. CDR3 DNA sequence: TGCGCCAGCAGCCAAGCCGCCTTACTAGTGGCTGGTTTCGATGAGCAGTTCTTC. Its protein is CASSQAALLVAGFDEQFF. This chain uses TRBV4-1 with TRBJ2-1; TRBD2 is a possible D gene (5 bases). The CDR3 covers 18 residues. V lost 1 base to trimming and J lost 8 bases, with 24 bases between them. CDR1 is MGHRA, CDR2 YSYEKL, per germline.

V gene TRBV6-1 combines with J gene TRBJ2-1, with 10 bases identical to TRBD2. The J call may be mistaken, given a closer DNA end match to TRBJ2-7. The CDR3 contains 15 residues. Per the germline V gene, CDR1 is MNHNS and CDR2 is SASEGT. The CDR3 DNA sequence: TGTGCCAGCAGTTCCCCGGGACTAGCGAACTACGAGCAGTACTTC. It is translated as CASSSPGLANYEQYF.

The chain links TRBV6-1 to TRBJ1-3; D might be TRBD1 (5 bases). The ends were cut back, 11 bases at V and 2 bases at J, with 19 bases in the middle. This CDR3 region has 15 residues. Per germline, CDR1 MNHNS and CDR2 SASEGT. This CDR3 is CAGRQSEGTGNTIYF. Written as DNA, the CDR3 is TGTGCCGGGAGACAGTCCGAGGGGACTGGAAACACCATATATTTT.

This clonotype occurred many times. The rearrangement links TRBV6-6 to TRBJ2-5; 10 bases fit TRBD1. The CDR3 runs 14 residues. Germline V gives CDR1 MNHNY, CDR2 SVGAGI (reference sequence). The V and J ends lost 7 bases and 4 bases, in that order; junction bases with no gene match: 6. The CDR3 loop reads CASKGDRGRETQYF. CDR3 coding DNA: TGTGCCAGCAAAGGGGACAGGGGTCGAGAGACCCAGTACTTC.

This sequence joins TRBV6-1 and TRBJ1-6; the D is unclear. The CDR3 consists of 16 residues. The ends were cut back, 5 bases at V and 9 bases at J, with 20 bases in the middle. Germline V gene data show CDR1 as MNHNS and CDR2 as SASEGT. The CDR3 loop reads CASSTTGLYMGSPLHF. In DNA form, the CDR3 reads TGTGCCAGCAGTACCACGGGCCTCTATATGGGTTCACCCCTCCACTTT.

This clonotype was observed a single time. The CDR3 region has the DNA TGCAGCGTAGGGGACAGGGACACCGGGGAGCTGTTTTTT. This sequence encodes CSVGDRDTGELFF. This rearrangement joins TRBV29-1 to TRBJ2-2, with 9 positions matching TRBD1. Unmatched junction bases numbered 2, after V lost 6 bases and J lost 3 bases. Germline V gene sequence: CDR1 SQVTM, CDR2 ANQGSEA. This CDR3 has 13 residues.

This rearrangement joins TRBV12-3 or TRBV12-4 to TRBJ1-2; no reliable D call. The ends were cut back, 3 bases at V and 8 bases at J, with 10 bases in the middle. This CDR3 spans 12 amino acids. The CDR3 protein is CASSFSSYGYTF. CDR3 coding DNA: TGTGCCAGCAGTTTCTCCTCCTACGGCTACACCTTC.

This chain connects TRBV6-5 to TRBJ1-5; a possible D gene is TRBD1 (5 bases). The CDR3 has 10 residues. The ends were cut back, 9 bases at V and 6 bases at J, with 6 bases in the middle. Germline CDR1 MNHEY, CDR2 SVGAGI. Written as DNA, the CDR3 is TGTGCCAGTGGGGGTCAGCCCCAGCATTTT. It translates to CASGGQPQHF.

V usage is TRBV28 and J usage is TRBJ2-7, with a tentative D call TRBD1 (6 bases). Germline loops: CDR1 MDHEN, CDR2 SYDVKM. The CDR3 covers 13 residues. V was clipped by 6 bases and J by 2 bases, with 11 bases between them. Here the CDR3 DNA reads TGTGCCAGCAGGAAGGACAGCCCCTACGAGCAGTACTTC. Translated, it gives CASRKDSPYEQYF. Filled out from reference TRBV28 and TRBJ2-7, the complete variable domain reads DVKVTQSSRYLVKRTGEKVFLECVQDMDHENMFWYRQDPGLGLRLIYFSYDVKMKEKGDIPEGYSVSREKKERFSLILESASTNQTSMYLCASRKDSPYEQYFGPGTRLTVT.

Sample share makes this clonotype medium-sized. The chain has TRBV6-1 and TRBJ2-7, with D uncertain. Germline CDR1 is MNHNS and CDR2 is SASEGT. The length of the CDR3 is 15 residues. Deletions cut 2 bases from V and 1 base from J, with 12 bases between. The CDR3 coding sequence is TGTGCCAGCAGTGAACAAGGCGGAACTTCCTACGAGCAGTACTTC. This gives the protein CASSEQGGTSYEQYF.

This clonotype was seen a handful of times. The V and J genes are TRBV10-3 and TRBJ2-7; the match to TRBD1 covers 8 bases. Trimming took 3 bases from V and 2 from J; bases not matched to a gene: 3. Germline V gene data show CDR1 as ENHRY and CDR2 as SYGVKD. The length of the CDR3 is 14 residues. CDR3: CAISDTGGAYEQYF. The CDR3 nucleotides read TGTGCCATCAGTGATACAGGGGGAGCCTACGAGCAGTACTTC.